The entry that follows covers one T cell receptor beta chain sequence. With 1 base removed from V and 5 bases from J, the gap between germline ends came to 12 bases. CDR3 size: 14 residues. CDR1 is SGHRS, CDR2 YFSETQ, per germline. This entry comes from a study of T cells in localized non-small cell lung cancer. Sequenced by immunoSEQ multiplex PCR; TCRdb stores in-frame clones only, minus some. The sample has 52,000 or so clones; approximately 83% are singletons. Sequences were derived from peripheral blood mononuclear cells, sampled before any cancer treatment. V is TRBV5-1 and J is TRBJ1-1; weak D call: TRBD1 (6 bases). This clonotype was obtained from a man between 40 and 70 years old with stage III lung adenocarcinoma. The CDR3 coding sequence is TGCGCCAGCAGCTTGAGGGGGGGCGCGACTGAAGCTTTCTTT. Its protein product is CASSLRGGATEAFF.